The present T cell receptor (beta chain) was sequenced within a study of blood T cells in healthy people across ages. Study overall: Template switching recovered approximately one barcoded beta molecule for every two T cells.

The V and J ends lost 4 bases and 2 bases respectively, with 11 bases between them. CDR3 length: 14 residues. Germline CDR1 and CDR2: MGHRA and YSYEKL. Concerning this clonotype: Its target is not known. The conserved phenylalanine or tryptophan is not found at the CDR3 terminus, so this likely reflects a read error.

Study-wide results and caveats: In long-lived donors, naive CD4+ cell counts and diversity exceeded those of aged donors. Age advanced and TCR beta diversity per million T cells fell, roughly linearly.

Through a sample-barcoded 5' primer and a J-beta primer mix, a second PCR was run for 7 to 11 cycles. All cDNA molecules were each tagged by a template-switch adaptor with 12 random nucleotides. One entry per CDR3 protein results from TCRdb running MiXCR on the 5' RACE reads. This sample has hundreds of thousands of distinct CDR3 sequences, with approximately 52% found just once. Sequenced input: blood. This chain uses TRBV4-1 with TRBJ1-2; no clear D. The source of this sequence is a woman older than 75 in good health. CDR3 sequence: CASSPGPQNYGYTY. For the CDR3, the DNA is TGCGCCAGCAGCCCGGGTCCTCAGAACTATGGCTACACCTAC.